This entry lists 7 T cell receptor beta chains sequenced from one sample in a study of blood T cell repertoires in COVID-19. The protocol was immunoSEQ multiplex PCR, while the TCRdb copy is restricted to in-frame clones and leaves out a portion. The sample shows just over 80,000 clones, around nine tenths of them seen only once. Sequencing was done on a sample of PBMCs or T cells enriched from blood (not recorded which). These receptors all come from a woman between 45 and 60 years old with acute COVID-19.

This chain joins TRBV28 and TRBJ1-2, with 8 bases aligning to TRBD1. Looked up from germline, CDR1 is MDHEN and CDR2 is SYDVKM. CDR3 length equals 18 residues. V lost 8 bases, J lost 4 bases, and 21 bases stayed unmatched. DNA for the CDR3: TGTGCCAGCCTGGGAGCAGGACAGGGACCTAGATCTTCCTATGGCTACACCTTC. Residues: CASLGAGQGPRSSYGYTF.

V usage is TRBV7-8 and J usage is TRBJ1-2; the D gene is possibly TRBD1 (5 bases). V was shortened by 0 bases and J by 5 bases, with 16 bases between the two germline ends. This CDR3 is built from 16 residues. Germline V gives CDR1 SGHVS, CDR2 FQNEAQ. CDR3: CASSLALQPGFYGYTF. The DNA of the CDR3 is TGTGCCAGCAGCTTAGCCCTACAGCCAGGGTTTTATGGCTACACCTTC.

Here the CDR3 reads CASSLYPGGREEGANVLTF. CDR3 coding DNA: TGTGCCAGCAGCTTATATCCGGGAGGAAGGGAGGAGGGGGCCAACGTCCTGACTTTC. This sequence joins TRBV7-6 and TRBJ2-6; the match to TRBD2 covers 7 bases. CDR1 SGHVS and CDR2 FNYEAQ come from the germline V gene. The CDR3 sequence is 19 residues long. The junction had 14 bases not matched to a gene; V was cut back by 2 bases and J by 4 bases.

The chain is built from TRBV19 and TRBJ1-1, with 9 positions matching TRBD1. The CDR3 runs 16 residues. Germline CDR1 reads LNHDA; CDR2 reads SQIVND (reference sequence). Trimming at V came to 6 bases and at J to 1 base, leaving 9 bases not matched to a gene. The CDR3 reads CASRGSGTGRNTEAFF. CDR3 bases: TGTGCCAGTAGGGGTTCGGGGACAGGGAGGAACACTGAAGCTTTCTTT.

The chain couples TRBV11-2 to TRBJ2-5; a possible D gene is TRBD2 (5 bases). Trimming left V 1 base short and J 4 bases short, with 10 bases between. The CDR3 has 14 amino acids. CDR1 SGHAT and CDR2 FQNNGV come from the germline V gene. The CDR3 region is CASSLVGDGETQYF. The CDR3 DNA reads as TGTGCCAGCAGCTTAGTCGGGGATGGAGAGACCCAGTACTTC.

V gene TRBV9 combines with J gene TRBJ2-7; 9 bases map to TRBD1. Germline CDR1 SGDLS, CDR2 YYNGEE. This CDR3 contains 16 residues. Trimming cost V 4 bases and J 0 bases; bases outside gene matches: 8. The CDR3 coding sequence is TGTGCCAGCAGCCTCCGGGACAGGGCCAGCTCCTACGAGCAGTACTTC. This sequence encodes CASSLRDRASSYEQYF.

This rearrangement joins TRBV14 to TRBJ1-2; unclear D gene. Germline loops: CDR1 SGHDN, CDR2 FVKESK. The V gene lost 5 bases and the J gene lost 2 bases, with 12 bases spanning the gap. CDR3 length equals 14 residues. CDR3 loop: CASSAPTRNYGYTF. CDR3 DNA: TGTGCCAGCAGCGCCCCGACACGGAACTATGGCTACACCTTC.